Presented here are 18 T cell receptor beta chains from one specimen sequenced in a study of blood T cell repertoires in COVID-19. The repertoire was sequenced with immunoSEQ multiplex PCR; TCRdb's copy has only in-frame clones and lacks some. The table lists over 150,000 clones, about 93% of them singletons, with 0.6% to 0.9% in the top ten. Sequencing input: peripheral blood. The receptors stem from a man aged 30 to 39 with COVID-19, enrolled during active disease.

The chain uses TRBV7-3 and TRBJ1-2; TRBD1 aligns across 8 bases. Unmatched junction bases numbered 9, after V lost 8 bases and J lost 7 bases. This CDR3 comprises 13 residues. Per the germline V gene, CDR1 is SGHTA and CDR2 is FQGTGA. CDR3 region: CASGDPGGLGYTF. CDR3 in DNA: TGTGCCAGCGGAGACCCAGGGGGCCTTGGCTACACCTTC.

CDR3 nucleotides: TGTGCCAGCAGTGAGCCGGGGCCCCAGCATTTT. This sequence encodes CASSEPGPQHF. The genes are TRBV6-1 and TRBJ1-5; D remains unclear. This CDR3 is built from 11 residues. Germline V CDR1 and CDR2: MNHNS, SASEGT. V was trimmed by 3 bases and J by 9 bases, leaving 6 bases between them.

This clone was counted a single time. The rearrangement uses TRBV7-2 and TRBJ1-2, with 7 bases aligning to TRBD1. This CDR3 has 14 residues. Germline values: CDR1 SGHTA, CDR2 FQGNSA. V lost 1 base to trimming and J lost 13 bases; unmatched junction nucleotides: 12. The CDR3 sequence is CASSLEGAAYGGTF. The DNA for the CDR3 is TGTGCCAGCAGCTTAGAGGGGGCAGCGTATGGGGGCACCTTC.

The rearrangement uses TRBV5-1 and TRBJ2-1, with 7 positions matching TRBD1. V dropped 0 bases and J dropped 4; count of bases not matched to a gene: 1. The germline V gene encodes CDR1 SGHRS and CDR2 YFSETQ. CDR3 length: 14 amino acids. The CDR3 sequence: CASSLEGQYNEQFF. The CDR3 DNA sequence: TGCGCCAGCAGCTTGGAGGGACAGTACAATGAGCAGTTCTTC.

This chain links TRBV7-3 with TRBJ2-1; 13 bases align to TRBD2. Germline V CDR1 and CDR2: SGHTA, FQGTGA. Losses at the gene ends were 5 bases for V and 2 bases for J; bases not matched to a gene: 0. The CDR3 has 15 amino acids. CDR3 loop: CASSGLAGAYNEQFF. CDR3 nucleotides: TGTGCCAGCAGCGGACTAGCGGGGGCCTACAATGAGCAGTTCTTC.

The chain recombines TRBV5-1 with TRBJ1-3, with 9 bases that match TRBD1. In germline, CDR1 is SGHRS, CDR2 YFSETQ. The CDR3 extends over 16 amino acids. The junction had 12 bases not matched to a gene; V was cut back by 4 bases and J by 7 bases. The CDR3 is CASSDTRTGVMNTIYF. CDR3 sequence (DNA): TGCGCCAGCAGCGATACTCGGACAGGGGTAATGAACACCATATATTTT.

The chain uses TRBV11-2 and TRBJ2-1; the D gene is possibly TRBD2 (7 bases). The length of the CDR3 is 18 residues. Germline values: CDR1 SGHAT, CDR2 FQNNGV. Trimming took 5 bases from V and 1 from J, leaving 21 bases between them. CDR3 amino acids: CASSLLDSGGRSYNEQFF. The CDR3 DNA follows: TGTGCCAGCAGCCTGTTAGATTCGGGGGGCAGATCCTACAATGAGCAGTTCTTC.

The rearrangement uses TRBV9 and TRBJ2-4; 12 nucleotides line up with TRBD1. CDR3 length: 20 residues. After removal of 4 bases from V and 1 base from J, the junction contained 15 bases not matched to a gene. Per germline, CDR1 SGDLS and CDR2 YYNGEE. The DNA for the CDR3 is TGTGCCAGCAGCCCCCGGGACAGGGGGCAAGAGGGTTGGGCCAAAAACATTCAGTACTTC. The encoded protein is CASSPRDRGQEGWAKNIQYF.

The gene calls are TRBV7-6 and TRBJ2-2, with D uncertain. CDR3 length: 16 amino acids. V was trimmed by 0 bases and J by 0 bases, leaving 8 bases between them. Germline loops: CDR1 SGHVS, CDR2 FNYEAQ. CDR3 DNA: TGTGCCAGCAGCTTAGCTCCCAAATCGAACACCGGGGAGCTGTTTTTT. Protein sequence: CASSLAPKSNTGELFF.

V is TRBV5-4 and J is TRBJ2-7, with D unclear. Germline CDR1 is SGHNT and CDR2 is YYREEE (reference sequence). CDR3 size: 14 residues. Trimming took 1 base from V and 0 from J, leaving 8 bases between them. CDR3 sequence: CASSLYSSSYEQYF. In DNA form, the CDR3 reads TGTGCCAGCAGCTTGTATAGTAGCTCCTACGAGCAGTACTTC.

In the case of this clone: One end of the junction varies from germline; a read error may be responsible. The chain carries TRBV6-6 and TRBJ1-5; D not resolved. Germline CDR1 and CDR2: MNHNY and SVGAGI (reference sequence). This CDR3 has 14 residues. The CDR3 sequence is CASSRAEGNQPQHF. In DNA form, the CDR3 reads TGTGCCAGCAGTAGGGCAGAGGGCAACCAGCCCCAGCATTTT.

CDR3 in amino acids: CASRDGQGYEQYF. DNA of the CDR3: TGTGCCAGCAGAGATGGACAGGGCTACGAGCAGTACTTC. The chain combines TRBV2 with TRBJ2-7; 8 nucleotides agree with TRBD1. The CDR3 totals 13 residues. Germline loops: CDR1 SNHLY, CDR2 FYNNEI. Trimming cost V 6 bases and J 3 bases; bases outside gene matches: 4.

CDR3 in amino acids: CASTTTSVAGELFF. The CDR3 nucleotides read TGCGCCAGCACAACGACTAGCGTGGCCGGGGAGCTGTTTTTT. The chain is built from TRBV5-1 and TRBJ2-2, with 8 bases lining up with TRBD2. Germline values: CDR1 SGHRS, CDR2 YFSETQ. Germline trimming cut 6 bases from V and 6 bases from J; bases unmatched to any gene: 7. This CDR3 spans 14 amino acids.

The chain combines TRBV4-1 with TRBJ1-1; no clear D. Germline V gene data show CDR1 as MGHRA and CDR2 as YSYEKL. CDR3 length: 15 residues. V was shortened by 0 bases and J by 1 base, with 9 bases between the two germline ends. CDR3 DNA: TGCGCCAGCAGCCAAGATTACGCAGGGAACACTGAAGCTTTCTTT. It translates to CASSQDYAGNTEAFF.

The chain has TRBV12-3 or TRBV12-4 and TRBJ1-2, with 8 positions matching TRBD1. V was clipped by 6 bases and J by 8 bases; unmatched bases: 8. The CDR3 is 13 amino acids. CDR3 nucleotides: TGTGCCAGCAGCAACCTGACAGGGGAGGGCTACACCTTC. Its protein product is CASSNLTGEGYTF.

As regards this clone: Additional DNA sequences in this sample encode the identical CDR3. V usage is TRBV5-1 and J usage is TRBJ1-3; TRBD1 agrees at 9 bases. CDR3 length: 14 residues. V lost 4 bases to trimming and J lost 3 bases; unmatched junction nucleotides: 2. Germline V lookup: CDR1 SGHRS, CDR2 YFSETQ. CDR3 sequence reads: CASSLTGGGNTIYF. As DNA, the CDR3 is TGCGCCAGCAGCCTGACAGGGGGTGGAAACACCATATATTTT.

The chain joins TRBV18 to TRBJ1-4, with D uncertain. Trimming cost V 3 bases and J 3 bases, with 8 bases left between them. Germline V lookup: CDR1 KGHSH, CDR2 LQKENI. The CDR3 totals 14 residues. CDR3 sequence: CASSPGRPNEKLFF. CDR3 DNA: TGTGCCAGCTCACCGGGGAGGCCTAATGAAAAACTGTTTTTT.

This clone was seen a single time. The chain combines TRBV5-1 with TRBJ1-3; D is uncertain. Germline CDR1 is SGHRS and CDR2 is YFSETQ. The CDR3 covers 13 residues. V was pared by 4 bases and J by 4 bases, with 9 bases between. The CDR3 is CASSMAEGNTIYF. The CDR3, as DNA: TGCGCCAGCAGCATGGCCGAGGGAAACACCATATATTTT.